This TCR beta chain was documented in a study of cytomegalovirus exposure and HLA in healthy donors. Data came from immunoSEQ multiplex PCR; TCRdb stores just in-frame clones and leaves some out. The data show approximately 200,000 clones, with 88% seen just once and just under 3% held by the top ten. The CDR3 extends over 14 amino acids. Germline values: CDR1 SGHNT, CDR2 YYREEE (reference sequence). Trimming cost V 4 bases and J 2 bases, with 11 bases left between them. Input material: PBMCs. This receptor was identified in a young woman in good health and CMV-seronegative. The V gene is TRBV5-4, the J gene TRBJ2-3; the D is unclear. The chain's CDR3 is CASSHKADTDTQYF. The CDR3 nucleotides are TGTGCCAGCAGCCACAAGGCGGACACAGATACGCAGTATTTT.